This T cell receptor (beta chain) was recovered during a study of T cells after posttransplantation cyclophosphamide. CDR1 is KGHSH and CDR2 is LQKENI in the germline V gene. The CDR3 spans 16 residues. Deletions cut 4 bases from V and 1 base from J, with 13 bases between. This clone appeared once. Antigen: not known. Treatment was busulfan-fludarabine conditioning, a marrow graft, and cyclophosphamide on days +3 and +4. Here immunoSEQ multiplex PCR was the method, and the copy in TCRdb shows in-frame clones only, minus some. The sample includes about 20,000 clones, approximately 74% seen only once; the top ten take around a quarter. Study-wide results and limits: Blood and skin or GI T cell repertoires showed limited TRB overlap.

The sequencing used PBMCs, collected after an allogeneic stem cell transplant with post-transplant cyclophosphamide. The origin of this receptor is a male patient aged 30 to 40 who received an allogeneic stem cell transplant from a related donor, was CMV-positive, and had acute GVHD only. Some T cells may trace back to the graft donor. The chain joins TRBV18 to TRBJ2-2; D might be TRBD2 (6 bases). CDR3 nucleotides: TGTGCCAGCTCACGGCGAATAGCGGAGAACACCGGGGAGCTGTTTTTT. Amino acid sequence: CASSRRIAENTGELFF.